Shown below are 27 T cell receptor beta chains from a single sample sequenced in a study of cytomegalovirus exposure and HLA in healthy donors. PCR was performed using 60 Vbeta and 13 Jbeta primers. Clones were sequenced by immunoSEQ multiplex PCR, and TCRdb holds only the in-frame ones, with some missing. The data show about 150,000 clones, with roughly 80% seen just once and roughly 6.3% held by the top ten. Specimen: PBMCs. These receptors came from a male donor in good health and CMV-seropositive.

The count of this clone is one. The chain carries TRBV7-6 and TRBJ2-6, with TRBD1 matching 8 bases. The CDR3 is 18 residues long. Losses at the gene ends were 1 base for V and 3 bases for J; bases not matched to a gene: 8. Germline CDR1 SGHVS, CDR2 FNYEAQ. CDR3 bases: TGTGCCAGCAGCTTAGAAGGACAGGGAAGTGGTGGGGCCAACGTCCTGACTTTC. It translates to CASSLEGQGSGGANVLTF.

V and J are TRBV6-5 and TRBJ1-6; perhaps TRBD1 as D (6 bases). There are 12 residues in the CDR3. Deletions cut 11 bases from V and 10 bases from J, with 15 bases between. In germline, CDR1 is MNHEY, CDR2 SVGAGI. The CDR3 is CALGHPLSPLHF. The CDR3 DNA follows: TGTGCCTTGGGACACCCGCTCTCACCCCTCCACTTT.

This chain connects TRBV6-1 to TRBJ1-2; possibly TRBD1 for D (6 bases). From germline, CDR1 is MNHNS and CDR2 SASEGT. V shed 3 bases and J shed 3 bases, with 20 bases lying between them. CDR3 size: 17 residues. The CDR3 protein is CASSDLAWEGVDYGYTF. DNA for the CDR3: TGTGCCAGCAGTGATTTAGCATGGGAGGGGGTGGACTATGGCTACACCTTC.

CDR3 region: CASRQFSGDEQYF. Written as DNA, the CDR3 is TGTGCCAGCAGGCAGTTCAGCGGGGACGAGCAGTACTTC. The chain uses TRBV7-2 and TRBJ2-7; the match to TRBD2 covers 7 bases. This CDR3 has 13 amino acids. Germline V gene sequence: CDR1 SGHTA, CDR2 FQGNSA. The V segment lost 6 bases and the J segment 5 bases; nucleotides outside the gene matches: 7.

This clone was recorded a few times. CDR3 region: CASSPASLAGETQYF. CDR3 bases: TGTGCCAGCTCACCAGCCTCCCTAGCGGGAGAGACCCAGTACTTC. This chain uses TRBV18 with TRBJ2-5, with 8 bases matching TRBD2. Trimming cost V 2 bases and J 4 bases; bases outside gene matches: 6. Germline CDR1 reads KGHSH; CDR2 reads LQKENI. The CDR3 extends over 15 amino acids.

In this sample, this clone turned up a few times. The rearrangement uses TRBV7-9 and TRBJ1-2; a possible D gene is TRBD1 (5 bases). Trimming shortened V by 2 bases and J by 8 bases, and 18 bases separated the two germline ends. CDR3 length: 15 residues. Germline CDR1 and CDR2: SEHNR and FQNEAQ (reference sequence). The CDR3 DNA reads TGTGCCAGCAGCTTACCGGGACGGGACTTAGAGGGCTACACCTTC. It translates to CASSLPGRDLEGYTF.

The chain is built from TRBV9 and TRBJ1-6; 8 nucleotides agree with TRBD1. CDR1 and CDR2 (germline): SGDLS, YYNGEE. This CDR3 has 13 amino acids. V was clipped by 4 bases and J by 9 bases; unmatched bases: 3. CDR3 DNA: TGTGCCAGCAGCCCCAGGGGGCTTTCACCCCTCCACTTT. This translates into CASSPRGLSPLHF. Filled out from reference TRBV9 and TRBJ1-6, the complete variable domain reads DSGVTQTPKHLITATGQRVTLRCSPRSGDLSVYWYQQSLDQGLQFLIQYYNGEERAKGNILERFSAQQFPDLHSELNLSSLELGDSALYFCASSPRGLSPLHFGNGTRLTVT.

The chain joins TRBV5-1 to TRBJ1-5; D is ambiguous. Between the trimmed V and J ends, which lost 0 bases and 1 base, there was a span of 8 bases. This CDR3 region has 15 residues. Germline V gene lookup returns CDR1 SGHRS and CDR2 YFSETQ. The CDR3 loop is CASSLVGLSNQPQHF. CDR3 coding DNA: TGCGCCAGCAGCTTGGTCGGACTGAGCAATCAGCCCCAGCATTTT.

This chain joins TRBV7-6 and TRBJ2-1; 9 bases agree with TRBD2. CDR3 size: 15 residues. Trimming cost V 2 bases and J 6 bases; bases outside gene matches: 5. The germline V gene encodes CDR1 SGHVS and CDR2 FNYEAQ. In nucleotides, the CDR3 is TGTGCCAGCAGCTTAAACCTAGCGGGGATCAATGAGCAGTTCTTC. Its protein product is CASSLNLAGINEQFF.

The chain employs TRBV19 and TRBJ1-1, with D unclear. V lost 1 base and J 0 bases, leaving 12 bases between the germline ends. The germline gives CDR1 LNHDA, CDR2 SQIVND (reference sequence). This CDR3 spans 16 amino acids. Written as DNA, the CDR3 is TGTGCCAGTAGTATAGGTTTGAGAATTATGAACACTGAAGCTTTCTTT. This gives the protein CASSIGLRIMNTEAFF.

This chain links TRBV25-1 with TRBJ1-2, with D possibly TRBD1 on 5 matching bases. The CDR3 is made up of 15 amino acids. V was pared by 5 bases and J by 5 bases, with 18 bases between. In germline, CDR1 is MGHDK, CDR2 SYGVNS. CDR3 DNA sequence: TGTGCCAGCAGTCTCTCTGGACACGGTTCGTATGGCTACACCTTC. Its protein product is CASSLSGHGSYGYTF.

This chain links TRBV6-4 with TRBJ2-3; 7 nucleotides align to TRBD2. J was trimmed by 0 bases and V by 0 bases; bases with no gene match: 3. The CDR3 contains 16 residues. Germline assignment: CDR1 MRHNA and CDR2 SNTAGT. The CDR3 loop is CASSDSSSGSTDTQYF. CDR3 bases: TGTGCCAGCAGTGACTCGAGTAGCGGGAGCACAGATACGCAGTATTTT.

The V and J genes are TRBV27 and TRBJ1-5, with 9 positions matching TRBD1. The CDR3 covers 15 residues. Germline V gene lookup returns CDR1 MNHEY and CDR2 SMNVEV (reference sequence). The V segment lost 2 bases and the J segment 4 bases; nucleotides outside the gene matches: 3. As DNA, the CDR3 is TGTGCCAGCAGTTTAAGGACAGGGGTAAATCAGCCCCAGCATTTT. Amino acid sequence: CASSLRTGVNQPQHF.

J is TRBJ1-6 and V is TRBV7-3; 9 nucleotides line up with TRBD1. Germline CDR1 is SGHTA and CDR2 is FQGTGA. The CDR3 has 15 amino acids. V trimming: 2 bases; J trimming: 8 bases; junction bases outside the gene matches: 4. The chain's CDR3 is CASSLQGTGYSPLHF. The CDR3 DNA follows: TGTGCCAGCAGCTTACAGGGGACAGGGTATTCACCCCTCCACTTT.

J is TRBJ1-1 and V is TRBV18, with a possible D match to TRBD1 (5 bases). The CDR3 length is 13 residues. Trimming stripped 6 bases from V and 1 base from J, with 9 bases between. Germline V gene lookup returns CDR1 KGHSH and CDR2 LQKENI. CDR3 residues: CASSPQGNTEAFF. In DNA, the CDR3 is TGTGCCAGCTCCCCTCAGGGGAACACTGAAGCTTTCTTT.

This clone was seen more than once but under ten times. At one end, the junction sequence differs from germline, possibly due to a read error. The genes are TRBV10-3 and TRBJ1-2; D is unresolved. CDR3 length: 14 residues. The germline CDR1 and CDR2 sequences are ENHRY and SYGVKD. The CDR3 DNA is TGTGCCAGCAGTTACTCTCGGAGCAGTTATGGCTACACCTTC. Its translation: CASSYSRSSYGYTF.

The chain joins TRBV5-5 to TRBJ1-1, with 8 bases fitting TRBD1. J gave up 4 bases and V 0 bases, and 2 bases lay outside the gene matches. The CDR3 has 14 residues. CDR1 and CDR2 (germline): SGHKS, YYEKEE (reference sequence). The CDR3 bases are TGTGCCAGCAGCTTGGGGACAGGGACCACTGAAGCTTTCTTT. This gives the protein CASSLGTGTTEAFF.

About this clone itself: One end of the junction is discordant with germline, which a read error may explain. V and J are TRBV7-9 and TRBJ2-7, with D perhaps TRBD2 (6 bases). The CDR3 is made up of 16 amino acids. In germline, CDR1 is SEHNR, CDR2 FQNEAQ (reference sequence). The CDR3 here is CASTLLGEVTSYEQYF. CDR3 sequence (DNA): TGTGCCAGCACCTTACTGGGGGAGGTAACCTCCTACGAGCAGTACTTC.

This chain connects TRBV13 to TRBJ2-3; maybe TRBD1 (6 bases). Germline values: CDR1 PRHDT, CDR2 FYEKMQ (reference sequence). V lost 4 bases and J 0 bases, leaving 14 bases between the germline ends. This CDR3 has 16 amino acids. The CDR3: CASSSSGASSTDTQYF. The CDR3 DNA sequence: TGTGCCAGCAGCTCATCAGGGGCCTCGAGCACAGATACGCAGTATTTT.

This clone was detected a few times. V gene TRBV2 combines with J gene TRBJ2-1; D is perhaps TRBD2 (6 bases). The CDR3 is made up of 15 amino acids. Trimming pared 7 bases from V and 6 bases from J, leaving 19 bases between. Per the germline V gene, CDR1 is SNHLY and CDR2 is FYNNEI. The CDR3 DNA sequence: TGTGCCAGCATCCCTTCCCGGTCTAGCGTCAATGAGCAGTTCTTC. Protein product: CASIPSRSSVNEQFF.

This clone has only one observation. The V and J genes are TRBV7-2 and TRBJ1-4; D is undetermined. The CDR3 runs 12 residues. Trimming pared 3 bases from V and 3 bases from J, leaving 2 bases between. From germline, CDR1 is SGHTA and CDR2 FQGNSA. CDR3 DNA sequence: TGTGCCAGCAGCTTCTCTAATGAAAAACTGTTTTTT. This translates into CASSFSNEKLFF.

Comments on this clone: The junction does not match germline at one end; this may be a read error. This CDR3 reads CSSSRGTSGLTYEQYF. CDR3 nucleotide sequence: TGTTCCAGCAGCCGCGGGACTAGCGGTTTAACCTACGAGCAGTACTTC. The chain links TRBV7-9 to TRBJ2-7; 11 bases are shared with TRBD2. This CDR3 is 16 amino acids long. Germline V gene sequence: CDR1 SEHNR, CDR2 FQNEAQ (reference sequence).

The rearrangement uses TRBV2 and TRBJ1-3; D is ambiguous. CDR1 and CDR2 from the germline V gene are SNHLY and FYNNEI. This CDR3 has 15 amino acids. The V end was cut by 3 bases, the J end by 0 bases, with 9 bases between. CDR3 loop: CASSEDFHSGNTIYF. The CDR3, as DNA: TGTGCCAGCAGTGAGGACTTCCACTCTGGAAACACCATATATTTT. Full variable domain (remainder filled in from reference TRBV2 and TRBJ1-3): EPEVTQTPSHQVTQMGQEVILRCVPISNHLYFYWYRQILGQKVEFLVSFYNNEISEKSEIFDDQFSVERPDGSNFTLKIRSTKLEDSAMYFCASSEDFHSGNTIYFGEGSWLTVV.

The rearrangement uses TRBV5-5 and TRBJ2-5; 15 positions agree with TRBD2. The CDR3 has 16 residues. Per the germline V gene, CDR1 is SGHKS and CDR2 is YYEKEE (reference sequence). The V and J ends lost 4 bases and 4 bases, in that order; junction bases with no gene match: 5. The CDR3 region has the DNA TGTGCCAGCAGCAAACCGGGACTAGCGGGAGGAGAGACCCAGTACTTC. Protein sequence: CASSKPGLAGGETQYF.

The V gene is TRBV2, the J gene TRBJ2-2; 8 positions match TRBD1. CDR1 and CDR2 from the germline V gene are SNHLY and FYNNEI. Germline trimming cut 3 bases from V and 5 bases from J; bases unmatched to any gene: 2. The CDR3 totals 14 residues. This CDR3 reads CASSEDRVTGELFF. CDR3 nucleotides: TGTGCCAGCAGTGAGGACAGGGTAACCGGGGAGCTGTTTTTT.

This chain uses TRBV30 with TRBJ2-3; 16 nucleotides match TRBD2. The CDR3 runs 18 residues. The V and J ends lost 3 bases and 5 bases, in that order; junction bases with no gene match: 11. Germline CDR1 reads GTSNPN; CDR2 reads SVGIG (reference sequence). CDR3 coding DNA: TGTGCCTGGAGCCGAAAGGGACTAGCGGGAGGGATCGGAGATACGCAGTATTTT. This gives the protein CAWSRKGLAGGIGDTQYF.

The CDR3 coding sequence is TGTGCCAGCAGTCAAGGGGACAGAACCTACGAGCAGTACTTC. It codes for CASSQGDRTYEQYF. V usage is TRBV27 and J usage is TRBJ2-7, with 7 bases fitting TRBD1. Germline values: CDR1 MNHEY, CDR2 SMNVEV (reference sequence). J gave up 2 bases and V 5 bases, and 6 bases lay outside the gene matches. This CDR3 contains 14 residues.